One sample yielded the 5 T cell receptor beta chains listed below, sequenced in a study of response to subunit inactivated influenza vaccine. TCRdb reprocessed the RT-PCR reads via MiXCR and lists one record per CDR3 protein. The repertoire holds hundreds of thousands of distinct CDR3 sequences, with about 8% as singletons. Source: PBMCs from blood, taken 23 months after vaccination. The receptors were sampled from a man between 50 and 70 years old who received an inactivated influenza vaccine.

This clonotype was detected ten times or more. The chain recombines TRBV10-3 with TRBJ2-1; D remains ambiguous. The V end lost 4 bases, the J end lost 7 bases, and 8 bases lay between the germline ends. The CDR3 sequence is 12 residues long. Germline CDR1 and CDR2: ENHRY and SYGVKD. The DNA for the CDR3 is TGTGCCATCAGTGGTACCACAAATGAGCAGTTCTTC. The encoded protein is CAISGTTNEQFF.

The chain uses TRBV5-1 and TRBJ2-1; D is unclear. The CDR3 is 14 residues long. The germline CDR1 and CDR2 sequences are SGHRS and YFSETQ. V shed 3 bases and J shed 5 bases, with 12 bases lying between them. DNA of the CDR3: TGCGCCAGCAGCTCTGGAGTCCGAGACAATGAGCAGTTCTTC. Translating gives CASSSGVRDNEQFF. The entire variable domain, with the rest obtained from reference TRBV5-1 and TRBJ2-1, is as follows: KAGVTQTPRYLIKTRGQQVTLSCSPISGHRSVSWYQQTPGQGLQFLFEYFSETQRNKGNFPGRFSGRQFSNSRSEMNVSTLELGDSALYLCASSSGVRDNEQFFGPGTRLTVL.

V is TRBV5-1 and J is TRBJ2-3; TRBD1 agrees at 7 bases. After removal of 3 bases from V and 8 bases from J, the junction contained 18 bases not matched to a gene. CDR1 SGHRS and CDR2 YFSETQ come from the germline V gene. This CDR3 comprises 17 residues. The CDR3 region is CASSWVPYDRDRGTQYF. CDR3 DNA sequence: TGCGCCAGCAGCTGGGTTCCGTATGACAGGGATAGGGGTACGCAGTATTTT.

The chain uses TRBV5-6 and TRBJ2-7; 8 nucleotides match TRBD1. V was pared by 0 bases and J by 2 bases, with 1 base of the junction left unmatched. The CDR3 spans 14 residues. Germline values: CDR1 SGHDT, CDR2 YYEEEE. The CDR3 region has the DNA TGTGCCAGCAGCTTGGTGGACAGGGCCTACGAGCAGTACTTC. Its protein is CASSLVDRAYEQYF.

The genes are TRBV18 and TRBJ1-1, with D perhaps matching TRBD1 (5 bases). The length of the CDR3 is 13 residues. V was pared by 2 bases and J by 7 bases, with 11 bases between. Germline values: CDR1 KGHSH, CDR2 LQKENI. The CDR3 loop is CASSPGATDEAFF. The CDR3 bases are TGTGCCAGCTCACCAGGGGCGACGGATGAAGCTTTCTTT.